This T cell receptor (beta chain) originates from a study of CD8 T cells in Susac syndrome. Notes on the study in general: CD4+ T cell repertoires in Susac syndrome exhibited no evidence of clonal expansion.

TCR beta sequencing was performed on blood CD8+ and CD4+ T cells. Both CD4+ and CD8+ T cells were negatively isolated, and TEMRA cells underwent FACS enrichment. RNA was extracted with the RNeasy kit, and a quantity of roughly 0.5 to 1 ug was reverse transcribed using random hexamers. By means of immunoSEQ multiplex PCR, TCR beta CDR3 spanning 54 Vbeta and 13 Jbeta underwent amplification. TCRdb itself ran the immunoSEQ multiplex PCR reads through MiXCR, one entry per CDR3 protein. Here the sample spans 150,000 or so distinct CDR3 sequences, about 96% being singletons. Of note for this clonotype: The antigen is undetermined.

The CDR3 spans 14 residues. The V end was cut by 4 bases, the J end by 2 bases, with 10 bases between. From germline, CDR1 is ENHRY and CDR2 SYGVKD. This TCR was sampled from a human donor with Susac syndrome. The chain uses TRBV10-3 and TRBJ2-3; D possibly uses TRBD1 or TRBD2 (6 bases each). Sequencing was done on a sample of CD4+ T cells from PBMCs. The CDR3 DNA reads TGTGCCATCAGTGCCGGGGGCCCCACAGATACGCAGTATTTT. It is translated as CAISAGGPTDTQYF.